Shown below are 25 T cell receptor beta chains from a single sample sequenced in a study of OX40 agonist ivuxolimab in advanced cancers. The protocol was immunoSEQ multiplex PCR, while the TCRdb copy is restricted to in-frame clones and leaves out a portion. The data hold 45,000 or so clones, with 88% observed a single time. Sequences were derived from CD4+ or CD8+ T cells sorted from blood, sampled in a trial of the OX40 agonist ivuxolimab. These receptors were taken from an adult with an advanced solid tumor such as melanoma, head and neck, liver or kidney cancer.

The chain employs TRBV2 and TRBJ2-3, with D hard to call. Germline CDR1 is SNHLY and CDR2 is FYNNEI. This CDR3 has 12 residues. V gave up 5 bases and J gave up 4 bases, with 7 bases separating them. In DNA form, the CDR3 reads TGTGCCAGCAGTCAAAGAGCAGATACGCAGTATTTT. Residues: CASSQRADTQYF.

This chain connects TRBV7-3 to TRBJ2-3; 12 nucleotides agree with TRBD2. Trimming cost V 5 bases and J 4 bases; bases outside gene matches: 10. CDR1 and CDR2 (germline): SGHTA, FQGTGA. This CDR3 contains 17 residues. The CDR3 sequence is CASSRGGTSGLSDTQYF. The CDR3 region has the DNA TGTGCCAGCAGCCGCGGGGGGACTAGCGGGTTGTCAGATACGCAGTATTTT.

This sequence joins TRBV5-5 and TRBJ2-3; no definite D call. CDR3 length: 14 residues. Germline CDR1 is SGHKS and CDR2 is YYEKEE (reference sequence). V was clipped by 5 bases and J by 3 bases, with 13 bases between them. The CDR3 sequence is CASRLSLGTDTQYF. The CDR3 nucleotides are TGTGCCAGCAGACTTTCTCTGGGAACAGATACGCAGTATTTT. Combining the CDR3 with reference TRBV5-5 and TRBJ2-3 gives the whole variable domain DAGVTQSPTHLIKTRGQQVTLRCSPISGHKSVSWYQQVLGQGPQFIFQYYEKEERGRGNFPDRFSARQFPNYSSELNVNALLLGDSALYLCASRLSLGTDTQYFGPGTRLTVL.

The chain employs TRBV10-3 and TRBJ2-7; TRBD2 aligns across 11 bases. The CDR3 extends over 15 amino acids. Germline-derived CDR1 and CDR2 are ENHRY and SYGVKD. V shed 4 bases, J shed 2 bases, and the junction held 4 bases outside the gene matches. In DNA form, the CDR3 reads TGTGCCATCAGTGGGGGACTAGCGGAGCCCTACGAGCAGTACTTC. Protein sequence: CAISGGLAEPYEQYF.

The genes are TRBV12-5 and TRBJ2-5; the D gene is possibly TRBD2 (6 bases). The CDR3 totals 13 residues. In germline, CDR1 is LGHNT, CDR2 FRNRAP. V gave up 7 bases and J gave up 2 bases, with 11 bases separating them. Written as DNA, the CDR3 is TGTGCTAGTGCCCGAGGAGGGCAAGAGACCCAGTACTTC. It specifies CASARGGQETQYF. Looking up the rest from reference TRBV12-5 and TRBJ2-5 gives the full variable domain: DARVTQTPRHKVTEMGQEVTMRCQPILGHNTVFWYRQTMMQGLELLAYFRNRAPLDDSGMPKDRFSAEMPDATLATLKIQPSEPRDSAVYFCASARGGQETQYFGPGTRLLVL.

The chain couples TRBV5-4 to TRBJ2-3; D is perhaps TRBD2 (6 bases). Between the trimmed V and J ends, which lost 0 bases and 0 bases, there was a span of 11 bases. The CDR3 totals 16 residues. Germline V gene data show CDR1 as SGHNT and CDR2 as YYREEE (reference sequence). The CDR3 DNA is TGTGCCAGCAGCTTGGGGGTGGGAGGCAGCACAGATACGCAGTATTTT. Translating it yields CASSLGVGGSTDTQYF.

The rearrangement joins TRBV19 to TRBJ1-4; no firm D call. Germline assignment: CDR1 LNHDA and CDR2 SQIVND (reference sequence). Trimming shortened V by 3 bases and J by 8 bases, and 10 bases separated the two germline ends. CDR3 length: 13 amino acids. The CDR3 spells CASSIQVDEKLFF. CDR3 coding DNA: TGTGCCAGTAGTATCCAGGTAGACGAAAAACTGTTTTTT.

V usage is TRBV7-5 and J usage is TRBJ2-7; TRBD2 is taken as the D call from the table, unchecked against the DNA. TRBV7-5 is annotated as a pseudogene. The CDR3 is 12 amino acids. CDR3 nucleotide sequence: TGTGCCCCGGGGGGAGATAGGTACGAGCAGTACTTC. Its protein is CAPGGDRYEQYF.

The chain carries TRBV5-1 and TRBJ1-6; maybe TRBD1 (6 bases). The CDR3 is 14 residues long. The germline V and J ends were trimmed by 0 bases and 9 bases, with 10 bases remaining between them. The germline V gene encodes CDR1 SGHRS and CDR2 YFSETQ. The CDR3 DNA sequence: TGCGCCAGCAGCTTGGTGGGGGCAGGTTCACCCCTCCACTTT. Translating gives CASSLVGAGSPLHF.

V usage is TRBV27 and J usage is TRBJ1-2; no firm D call. The V and J ends lost 2 bases and 1 base respectively, with 17 bases between them. This CDR3 spans 17 amino acids. CDR1 is MNHEY, CDR2 SMNVEV, per germline (reference sequence). CDR3 sequence (DNA): TGTGCCAGCAGTTTACGCGGGCCGCTTTGGAGTAACTATGGCTACACCTTC. This gives the protein CASSLRGPLWSNYGYTF.

V gene TRBV10-3 combines with J gene TRBJ2-7; D gene unclear. The V end lost 0 bases, the J end lost 13 bases, and 19 bases lay between the germline ends. Germline V gives CDR1 ENHRY, CDR2 SYGVKD. The CDR3 runs to 14 residues. The CDR3 DNA reads as TGTGCCATCAGTGAGTCGACAACTAAGGGCGAGTCTTACTTC. It codes for CAISESTTKGESYF.

J is TRBJ1-3 and V is TRBV6-5, with 9 bases lining up with TRBD1. Unmatched junction bases numbered 7, after V lost 4 bases and J lost 6 bases. Germline V gene sequence: CDR1 MNHEY, CDR2 SVGAGI. The CDR3 extends over 15 amino acids. DNA for the CDR3: TGTGCCAGCAGTTTCTCACGGGACAGGGTAAACACCATATATTTT. Translation: CASSFSRDRVNTIYF.

The rearrangement joins TRBV6-9 to TRBJ2-7; the D call may be TRBD1 or TRBD2 (5 bases each). Trimming shortened V by 0 bases and J by 2 bases, and 17 bases separated the two germline ends. From germline, CDR1 is MNHGY and CDR2 SVAAGI. There are 17 residues in the CDR3. DNA for the CDR3: TGTGCCAGCAGTTATTCATGGGTGGGCAGGGAGCCCTACGAGCAGTACTTC. Its translation is CASSYSWVGREPYEQYF.

The chain is built from TRBV21-1 and TRBJ2-3. TRBV21-1 is noted as a pseudogene. The CDR3 has 19 residues. CDR3 protein: CASSKWGGLGTAFTDTQYF. DNA of the CDR3: TGTGCCAGCAGCAAATGGGGGGGGCTCGGGACAGCATTCACAGATACGCAGTATTTT.

This rearrangement joins TRBV10-1 to TRBJ2-7; the match to TRBD1 covers 7 bases. CDR1 is WNHNN, CDR2 SYGVQD, per germline (reference sequence). V lost 8 bases, J lost 4 bases, and 11 bases stayed unmatched. CDR3 length equals 14 residues. CDR3 sequence reads: CASLKRDRTYEQYF. CDR3 coding DNA: TGCGCCAGCCTAAAGAGGGACAGAACTTACGAGCAGTACTTC.

V usage is TRBV10-2 and J usage is TRBJ1-2, with a possible D match to TRBD1 (6 bases). The ends were cut back, 7 bases at V and 3 bases at J, with 15 bases in the middle. CDR3 size: 14 residues. The V gene's germline CDR1 is WSHSY and CDR2 SAAADI. CDR3 loop: CASNRDKKYYGYTF. The CDR3 DNA follows: TGCGCCAGCAACCGGGACAAGAAGTACTATGGCTACACCTTC.

The J gene is TRBJ2-5, the V gene TRBV6-1; D is ambiguous. This CDR3 is 12 amino acids long. V lost 7 bases, J lost 3 bases, and 9 bases lay in between. Germline values: CDR1 MNHNS, CDR2 SASEGT. The CDR3 DNA reads as TGTGCCAGCACTGGACGGAAAGAGACCCAGTACTTC. Translated, it gives CASTGRKETQYF.

The chain combines TRBV4-2 with TRBJ1-4; D is uncertain. The CDR3 is made up of 14 amino acids. Germline assignment: CDR1 LGHNA and CDR2 YNFKEQ. V lost 6 bases and J lost 0, with 8 bases in between. The CDR3 loop reads CASRKQSTNEKLFF. The DNA for the CDR3 is TGTGCCAGCAGAAAACAGTCAACTAATGAAAAACTGTTTTTT.

This chain uses TRBV7-2 with TRBJ2-3; no clear D. CDR3 length: 14 residues. V was cut by 1 base and J by 2 bases, with 7 bases left in between. Germline loops: CDR1 SGHTA, CDR2 FQGNSA. The CDR3 DNA sequence: TGTGCCAGCAGCTTAGTTACTAACACAGATACGCAGTATTTT. It is translated as CASSLVTNTDTQYF.

The V and J genes are TRBV6-1 and TRBJ2-6, with a possible D match to TRBD2 (5 bases). V shed 6 bases and J shed 2 bases, with 8 bases lying between them. Germline values: CDR1 MNHNS, CDR2 SASEGT. CDR3 length equals 14 residues. The CDR3 nucleotides are TGTGCCAGCAGACTAGTGGCTGGGGCCAACGTCCTGACTTTC. This encodes CASRLVAGANVLTF.

V gene TRBV5-6 combines with J gene TRBJ1-5; no firm D call. Germline CDR1 reads SGHDT; CDR2 reads YYEEEE. This CDR3 comprises 16 residues. Trimming took off 5 bases at V and 1 base at J, with 16 bases between the two ends. CDR3 nucleotide sequence: TGTGCCAGCAGTACCTCCCGGACGTCCAGCAATCAGCCCCAGCATTTT. Translating gives CASSTSRTSSNQPQHF.

This clone has just one count. The chain carries TRBV21-1 and TRBJ2-7; the tabulated D call, TRBD2, remains unverified against the DNA. TRBV21-1 is listed as a pseudogene. The CDR3 has 13 residues. The CDR3 loop reads CASSKNPLYEQYF. In DNA form, the CDR3 reads TGTGCCAGCAGCAAAAATCCCCTCTACGAGCAGTACTTC.

The chain links TRBV9 to TRBJ2-7; TRBD2 matches at 14 bases. J was trimmed by 5 bases and V by 2 bases; bases with no gene match: 0. This CDR3 has 14 amino acids. Germline V gives CDR1 SGDLS, CDR2 YYNGEE. Here the CDR3 DNA reads TGTGCCAGCAGCGTGGGACTAGCGGGAGACGAGCAGTACTTC. Amino acids: CASSVGLAGDEQYF.

In its sample, this clone was seen once. The chain links TRBV7-2 to TRBJ1-3; no definite D call. The V end lost 5 bases, the J end lost 1 base, and 12 bases lay between the germline ends. The germline gives CDR1 SGHTA, CDR2 FQGNSA. The CDR3 totals 15 residues. Here the CDR3 DNA reads TGTGCCAGCAGCCAAGCGTTCGGGTCTGGAAACACCATATATTTT. Translated, it gives CASSQAFGSGNTIYF.

The chain links TRBV6-5 to TRBJ2-7; D is unresolved. The germline V and J ends were trimmed by 7 bases and 1 base, with 11 bases remaining between them. CDR3 length equals 13 residues. Per the germline V gene, CDR1 is MNHEY and CDR2 is SVGAGI. Written as DNA, the CDR3 is TGTGCCAGCACCTCTACTGGATCCTACGAGCAGTACTTC. It codes for CASTSTGSYEQYF.